A selection of T cell receptor beta chains follows, all from one sample in a study of blood T cell repertoires in COVID-19. Repertoires were generated with immunoSEQ multiplex PCR, while TCRdb's copy carries only in-frame clones and drops some. The sample yields under 200,000 clones, around 90% seen once. The sequenced sample consisted of peripheral blood. The receptors stem from a man over 45 with acute or convalescent COVID-19. CDR3s include the opening cysteine and the closing phenylalanine or tryptophan. The D gene is left open where the match is weak. Some rows mark clone size as missing; the rest say once, few, many or name a class of expanded clone.

TRBJ1-2	TRBV6-7	NA	NA	TGTGCCAGCAGTTACTTAATCCGGGTATGCTATGGCTACACCTTC	CASSYLIRVCYGYTF
TRBJ1-2	TRBV27	TRBD1	NA	TGTGCCAGCAGTTTATACAGGGGCGATGGCTACACCTTC	CASSLYRGDGYTF
TRBJ2-7	TRBV27	TRBD2	NA	TGTGCCAGCAGTTTTGGGGTAGCGGGTGGTTCCTACGAGCAGTACTTC	CASSFGVAGGSYEQYF
TRBJ1-3	TRBV6-5	NA	NA	TGTGCCAGCAGTAAGAAGAGTCTCTCTGGAAACACCATATATTTT	CASSKKSLSGNTIYF
TRBJ2-5	TRBV18	TRBD1	NA	TGTGCCAGCTCCCGACAGGGTCAAGAGACCCAGTACTTC	CASSRQGQETQYF
TRBJ2-5	TRBV6-2/TRBV6-3	TRBD2	NA	TGTGCCAGCAGTAAACCGGGACTAGGGAAAGAGACCCAGTACTTC	CASSKPGLGKETQYF
TRBJ1-6	TRBV30	NA	NA	TGTGCCTGGAGGTTCGATTCACCCCTCCACTTT	CAWRFDSPLHF
TRBJ1-1	TRBV7-2	NA	NA	TGTGCCAGCAGCTTACAGGGGTGGGCCCTGAACACTGAAGCTTTCTTT	CASSLQGWALNTEAFF
TRBJ2-7	TRBV7-9	TRBD2	few	TGTGCCAGCAGCCAGCCGGGACTAGCGGGAAGAAGCTCCTACGAGCAGTACTTC	CASSQPGLAGRSSYEQYF
TRBJ1-4	TRBV27	NA	NA	TGTGCCAGCTCGAGAGGGGGGGCGGTTGAAAAACTGTTTTTT	CASSRGGAVEKLFF
TRBJ1-2	TRBV28	NA	NA	TGTGCCAGCAGTTTAGCCTCTACGGGGAATGGCTACACCTTC	CASSLASTGNGYTF
TRBJ2-5	TRBV5-5	TRBD1	NA	TGTGCCAGCATCATTCAAAGGGGGCGGCAAGAGACCCAGTACTTC	CASIIQRGRQETQYF
TRBJ2-1	TRBV27	NA	NA	TGTGCCAGCAGTCCGGACAACTACAATGAGCAGTTCTTC	CASSPDNYNEQFF
TRBJ2-5	TRBV27	TRBD2	NA	TGTGCCAGCAGTTCTAGCGGGGGGTCGAAGACCCAGTACTTC	CASSSSGGSKTQYF
TRBJ1-5	TRBV20-1	NA	NA	TGCAGTGCTAATGATGGACTAGTGCAGCATTTT	CSANDGLVQHF
TRBJ2-5	TRBV4-3	TRBD2	NA	TGCGCCAGCAGCCAAGACGTGGGACTATCGGAGACCCAGTACTTC	CASSQDVGLSETQYF
TRBJ1-3	TRBV9	NA	NA	TGTGCCAGCAGCGTAGATTACACCTCTGGAAACACCATATATTTT	CASSVDYTSGNTIYF
TRBJ2-3	TRBV19	NA	few	TGTGCCAGTAGTCCCCCCTCCACAGATACGCAGTATTTT	CASSPPSTDTQYF
TRBJ2-7	TRBV6-2/TRBV6-3	TRBD1	once	TGTGCCAGCAGTTATCGGCAGGGGGTCTACGAGCAGTACTTC	CASSYRQGVYEQYF
TRBJ2-6	TRBV5-6	TRBD2	NA	TGTGCCAGCAGCCGACCCGGGACTAGTGTCTCTGGGGCCAACGTCCTGACTTTC	CASSRPGTSVSGANVLTF
TRBJ1-2	TRBV18	TRBD1	NA	TGTGCCAGCTCACCAGTATCGGGGACAGACTATGGCTACACCTTC	CASSPVSGTDYGYTF
TRBJ2-1	TRBV30	TRBD2	NA	TGTGCCTGGTTACTAGCGGGGGTCAACAATGAGCAGTTCTTC	CAWLLAGVNNEQFF
TRBJ2-1	TRBV9	NA	NA	TGTGCCAGCAGCCCCCGGGTCACCCCGAATGAGCAGTTCTTC	CASSPRVTPNEQFF
TRBJ2-7	TRBV7-9	TRBD1	NA	TGTGCCAGCAGCTTGGCGGGGACAGGGATCTACGAGCAGTACTTC	CASSLAGTGIYEQYF
TRBJ1-4	TRBV5-4	NA	NA	TGTGCCAGCAGCTTTTGGGGGCTAGGTGAAAAACTGTTTTTT	CASSFWGLGEKLFF
TRBJ1-3	TRBV18	NA	NA	TGTGCCAGCTCACCACGGCAGGCCCTAAATGGAAACACCATATATTTT	CASSPRQALNGNTIYF
TRBJ2-1	TRBV9	TRBD1	NA	TGTGCCAGCAGCGCGGGACAGGGCGACAATGAGCAGTTCTTC	CASSAGQGDNEQFF
TRBJ1-1	TRBV9	TRBD1	once	TGTGCCAGCAGCGTAGATGGACAGGGCCTAACTGAAGCTTTCTTT	CASSVDGQGLTEAFF
TRBJ1-1	TRBV5-8	NA	once	TGTGCCAGCAGCTTGGAGGCAGGGCCTGAAGCTTTCTTT	CASSLEAGPEAFF
TRBJ1-4	TRBV9	NA	NA	TGTGCCAGCAGCCAACAGGAGGGTAATGAAAAACTGTTTTTT	CASSQQEGNEKLFF
TRBJ2-3	TRBV27	NA	NA	TGTGCCAGCAGTTCAGGGGTCTCTAGCACAGATACGCAGTATTTT	CASSSGVSSTDTQYF
TRBJ1-2	TRBV7-3	TRBD1	NA	TGTGCCAGCAGCGACACCTCGACGGGACAGGGTGGCTACACCTTC	CASSDTSTGQGGYTF
TRBJ2-1	TRBV29-1	NA	NA	TGCAGCGTTGCCAGAAGGCTAGCTGATCTTGAGCAGTTCTTC	CSVARRLADLEQFF
TRBJ2-1	TRBV2	TRBD2	NA	TGTGCCAGCAGTGTCACTAGCGGGAGCAATGAGCAGTTCTTC	CASSVTSGSNEQFF
TRBJ1-3	TRBV7-2	NA	NA	TGTGCCAGCAGCGGAACAGGGATATTATTGGGAAACACCATATATTTT	CASSGTGILLGNTIYF
TRBJ2-5	TRBV5-5	NA	NA	TGTGCCAGCAGCTTAACGGGGGTGAGCCAAGAGACCCAGTACTTC	CASSLTGVSQETQYF
TRBJ1-4	TRBV10-1	NA	NA	TGCCCATGGGGCGGGGCTCATGAAAAACTGTTTTTT	CPWGGAHEKLFF
TRBJ1-5	TRBV5-8	NA	NA	TGTGCCAGCAGCTCCGGGATGAATCAGCCCCAGCATTTT	CASSSGMNQPQHF
TRBJ1-2	TRBV9	NA	NA	TGTGCCAGCAGCCAAGGGGGTACGACGGCTTATGGCTACACCTTC	CASSQGGTTAYGYTF
TRBJ1-2	TRBV30	NA	once	TGTGCCTGGAGTACAAGACAGCTTCCATATGGCTACACCTTC	CAWSTRQLPYGYTF
TRBJ2-5	TRBV11-3	NA	NA	TGTGCCAGCAGCTCTCGACAGATCCAAGAGACCCAGTACTTC	CASSSRQIQETQYF
TRBJ1-6	TRBV27	NA	few	TGTGCCAGCAGTCATTATAATTCACCCCTCCACTTT	CASSHYNSPLHF
TRBJ1-2	TRBV27	TRBD1	few	TGTGCCAGCAGTGGGCGGGACAGGGGCTACACCTTC	CASSGRDRGYTF
TRBJ1-5	TRBV13	TRBD1	NA	TGTGCCAGCAGCCAGGGACAGGGAAATCAGCCCCAGCATTTT	CASSQGQGNQPQHF
TRBJ2-6	TRBV11-2	TRBD1	NA	TGTGCCAGCAGCGCGCGGACAGGGGTTTTTTCTGGGGCCAACGTCCTGACTTTC	CASSARTGVFSGANVLTF
TRBJ1-5	TRBV19	NA	NA	TGTGCCAGTAGTATAGTTGGTCTGCTAGGAGATCAGCCCCAGCATTTT	CASSIVGLLGDQPQHF
TRBJ2-1	TRBV18	TRBD2	NA	TGTGCCAGCTCACCACCGGGCGGGAGCTCCTACAATGAGCAGTTCTTC	CASSPPGGSSYNEQFF
TRBJ2-1	TRBV5-6	NA	once	TGTGCCAGCAGCTTATATAGGAGGGCCGGAGGCAATGAGCAGTTCTTC	CASSLYRRAGGNEQFF
TRBJ1-1	TRBV18	NA	once	TGTGCCAGCTCGCTAGGGGTTGGGGCCACTGAAGCTTTCTTT	CASSLGVGATEAFF
TRBJ1-5	TRBV24-1	TRBD1	NA	TGTGCCACCAGTAACCCGACAGGGGACGGTCAGCCCCAGCATTTT	CATSNPTGDGQPQHF
TRBJ2-2	TRBV11-2	NA	NA	TGTGCCAGCAGCTTAGACGTGACCGGGGAGCTGTTTTTT	CASSLDVTGELFF
TRBJ2-1	TRBV9	TRBD2	NA	TGTGCCAGCAGCCTTAGCGGGGACTCATACAATGAGCAGTTCTTC	CASSLSGDSYNEQFF
TRBJ2-5	TRBV27	NA	NA	TGTGCCAGCAGTTTATCAGCTTGGGAGACCCAGTACTTC	CASSLSAWETQYF
TRBJ2-7	TRBV5-1	TRBD2	once	TGCGCCAGCAGCTTGGCATTGGCGGGAGCCCTCTACGAGCAGTACTTC	CASSLALAGALYEQYF
TRBJ1-2	TRBV7-2	TRBD1	NA	TGTGCCAGCAGCTCCAGGACAGGCAACTACTATGGCTACACCTTC	CASSSRTGNYYGYTF
TRBJ2-5	TRBV2	NA	NA	TGTGCCAGCATCCCCTGGACACAACAAGAGACCCAGTACTTC	CASIPWTQQETQYF
TRBJ2-1	TRBV24-1	NA	NA	TGTGCCACCAGTGACTTTCTAGCGAATGAGCAGTTCTTC	CATSDFLANEQFF
TRBJ1-5	TRBV27	TRBD1	once	TGTGCCAGCAGGCCGGGGACAGAGGGGCAGCCCCAGCATTTT	CASRPGTEGQPQHF
TRBJ2-2	TRBV24-1	TRBD2	NA	TGTGCCACCAGTGATTGGACTAGACAAACCGGGGAGCTGTTTTTT	CATSDWTRQTGELFF